The clone carrying this TCR beta chain turned up a few times. The antigen remains unidentified. This entry is derived from a study of T cells in Graves' hyperthyroidism and ophthalmopathy. General study points: A 13 V-J model separated ophthalmopathy from stable hyperthyroidism.

Using RNA transcripts as the source, TCR beta CDR3 regions were amplified. TCR CDR3 underwent first-round RT-PCR with the HTBI primer set. Each CDR3 protein gets one entry after TCRdb re-called the multiplex PCR reads with MiXCR. The table includes roughly 380,000 distinct CDR3 sequences, about 15% detected once. The study defined stable Graves' hyperthyroidism as no ophthalmopathy progression within 18 months. Clinical symptoms, serum thyroxine, TRAb, thyroid ultrasound and orbital computed tomography established diagnosis. This receptor was identified in a woman aged 55-70 years with Graves' hyperthyroidism. The specimen sequenced was blood.

The DNA of the CDR3 is TGTGCCAGCAGCTTGAGGGGAGGTGATGAGCAGTTCTTC. This sequence encodes CASSLRGGDEQFF. This chain joins TRBV5-6 and TRBJ2-1, with D perhaps matching TRBD2 (6 bases). Germline CDR1 and CDR2: SGHDT and YYEEEE. V lost 1 base to trimming and J lost 8 bases, with 10 bases between them. The CDR3 contains 13 residues.